The 14 T cell receptor beta chains below all came from one sample that was sequenced in a study of Graves' ophthalmopathy and Graves' hyperthyroidism. RNA transcripts yielded amplified TCR beta CDR3 regions. First-round RT-PCR relied on HTBI primers, and a second-round multiplex PCR came next. A single record per CDR3 protein comes from TCRdb applying MiXCR to the multiplex PCR reads. The data hold about 740,000 distinct CDR3 sequences, with roughly two fifths observed a single time. The source material was peripheral blood. Receptors were obtained from an adult man with Graves' ophthalmopathy.

This clonotype showed up just once. The rearrangement links TRBV25-1 to TRBJ1-5; tentatively, D is TRBD1 (5 bases). CDR3 length: 14 amino acids. V lost 5 bases and J lost 2, with 10 bases in between. From germline, CDR1 is MGHDK and CDR2 SYGVNS. The CDR3 DNA reads as TGTGCCAGCAGTCACAGGACGGGCAATCAGCCCCAGCATTTT. Protein product: CASSHRTGNQPQHF. Variable domain in full (rest from reference TRBV25-1 and TRBJ1-5): EADIYQTPRYLVIGTGKKITLECSQTMGHDKMYWYQQDPGMELHLIHYSYGVNSTEKGDLSSESTVSRIRTEHFPLTLESARPSHTSQYLCASSHRTGNQPQHFGDGTRLSIL.

This clonotype was seen only a few times. This sequence joins TRBV18 and TRBJ2-7; D is undetermined. Trimming shortened V by 1 base and J by 6 bases, and 10 bases separated the two germline ends. Germline V gives CDR1 KGHSH, CDR2 LQKENI. The length of the CDR3 is 13 residues. The CDR3 DNA follows: TGTGCCAGCTCACCACAGACGGGCTCCGAGCAGTACTTC. Its translation: CASSPQTGSEQYF.

V usage is TRBV7-9 and J usage is TRBJ2-2; D is perhaps TRBD2 (6 bases). Trimming took off 3 bases at V and 4 bases at J, with 15 bases between the two ends. This CDR3 comprises 16 residues. Germline CDR1 and CDR2: SEHNR and FQNEAQ (reference sequence). In DNA form, the CDR3 reads TGTGCCAGCAGCTTCCCGGGACTCAGAGGCACCGGGGAGCTGTTTTTT. Translated, it gives CASSFPGLRGTGELFF.

The chain joins TRBV7-8 to TRBJ2-7; TRBD1 matches 7 bases. Germline trimming cut 5 bases from V and 4 bases from J; bases unmatched to any gene: 5. Germline values: CDR1 SGHVS, CDR2 FQNEAQ. The length of the CDR3 is 13 residues. CDR3 in DNA: TGTGCCAGCAGCCGGGACAGCAAATACGAGCAGTACTTC. As protein: CASSRDSKYEQYF.

This clonotype turned up a few times. The chain carries TRBV12-3 or TRBV12-4 and TRBJ1-2; D perhaps matches TRBD1 (6 bases). V was cut by 5 bases and J by 5 bases, with 18 bases left in between. The CDR3 runs 15 residues. For the CDR3, the DNA is TGTGCCAGCAGTCCTAAGGGGGATCAGGGGTATGGCTACACCTTC. This gives the protein CASSPKGDQGYGYTF.

This clonotype was counted ten times or more. The V gene is TRBV2, the J gene TRBJ2-7, with 10 bases lining up with TRBD2. The V gene end was trimmed by 9 bases and the J gene end by 3 bases; junction bases not matched to a gene: 8. CDR3 length equals 14 residues. Germline V CDR1 and CDR2: SNHLY, FYNNEI. CDR3: CASEGRTSGYEQYF. CDR3 DNA sequence: TGTGCCAGTGAGGGGCGGACTAGCGGCTACGAGCAGTACTTC.

The V and J genes are TRBV20-1 and TRBJ1-2; D uncertain. Trimming removed 1 base from V and 4 bases from J, with 13 bases in between. Germline V gene data show CDR1 as DFQATT and CDR2 as SNEGSKA (reference sequence). The CDR3 runs 14 residues. CDR3: CSARVLGNAYGYTF. The CDR3 region has the DNA TGCAGTGCTAGAGTTTTAGGGAACGCCTATGGCTACACCTTC.

For this clonotype: A much bigger clone sits one base away, suggesting this may be a read error. This chain connects TRBV7-2 to TRBJ1-5, with D tentatively TRBD1 (5 bases). The CDR3 sequence is 13 residues long. In germline, CDR1 is SGHTA, CDR2 FQGNSA. CDR3 nucleotide sequence: TGTGCCAACAGCTCCGGGACCTATCAGCCCCAGCATTTT. Protein product: CANSSGTYQPQHF.

This clonotype was seen only once. This chain joins TRBV9 and TRBJ1-6, with D maybe TRBD1 (5 bases). The germline V gene encodes CDR1 SGDLS and CDR2 YYNGEE. Trimming pared 0 bases from V and 7 bases from J, leaving 8 bases between. The length of the CDR3 is 14 residues. In nucleotides, the CDR3 is TGTGCCAGCAGCGTAGCAGGGTCGAATTCACCCCTCCACTTT. Its protein is CASSVAGSNSPLHF. Full variable domain (outside the CDR3, taken from reference TRBV9 and TRBJ1-6): DSGVTQTPKHLITATGQRVTLRCSPRSGDLSVYWYQQSLDQGLQFLIQYYNGEERAKGNILERFSAQQFPDLHSELNLSSLELGDSALYFCASSVAGSNSPLHFGNGTRLTVT.

This clonotype was seen many times. V and J are TRBV25-1 and TRBJ1-1; no reliable D call. The CDR3 has 14 amino acids. The ends were cut back, 7 bases at V and 0 bases at J, with 12 bases in the middle. The V gene's germline CDR1 is MGHDK and CDR2 SYGVNS. Here the CDR3 reads CASNLGGMNTEAFF. CDR3 DNA sequence: TGTGCCAGCAATCTCGGCGGGATGAACACTGAAGCTTTCTTT.

This clonotype occurred a few times. The rearrangement links TRBV6-2 or TRBV6-3 to TRBJ2-5, with a possible D match to TRBD2 (5 bases). This CDR3 comprises 16 residues. CDR1 is MNHEY, CDR2 SVGEGT, per germline. V was trimmed by 5 bases and J by 4 bases, leaving 20 bases between them. CDR3 nucleotides: TGTGCCAGCAGTGATCATAGCGCGGTAGTCGGAGAGACCCAGTACTTC. Residues: CASSDHSAVVGETQYF.

To note about this clonotype: It may be a read error: a sequence one base away is much more abundant. Here the CDR3 reads CAIKNGGNEQYF. CDR3 nucleotides: TGTGCCATCAAGAACGGGGGGAACGAGCAGTACTTC. V gene TRBV10-3 combines with J gene TRBJ2-7; 7 bases are a match to TRBD2. Germline V gives CDR1 ENHRY, CDR2 SYGVKD. Unmatched junction bases numbered 5, after V lost 7 bases and J lost 5 bases. The CDR3 is 12 amino acids.

This clonotype showed up many times. J is TRBJ1-2 and V is TRBV5-8, with D possibly TRBD1 on 6 matching bases. Germline V gene data show CDR1 as SGHTS and CDR2 as YDEGEE. V dropped 4 bases and J dropped 4 bases, with 14 bases sitting between them. This CDR3 region has 14 residues. CDR3 protein: CASSPGGSTYGYTF. DNA for the CDR3: TGTGCCAGCAGCCCTGGGGGCAGCACCTATGGCTACACCTTC. Combining the CDR3 with reference TRBV5-8 and TRBJ1-2 gives the whole variable domain EAGVTQSPTHLIKTRGQQATLRCSPISGHTSVYWYQQALGLGLQFLLWYDEGEERNRGNFPPRFSGRQFPNYSSELNVNALELEDSALYLCASSPGGSTYGYTFGSGTRLTVV.

This chain joins TRBV29-1 and TRBJ1-1; D is possibly TRBD1 (6 bases). Germline values: CDR1 SQVTM, CDR2 ANQGSEA. V gave up 4 bases and J gave up 8 bases, with 20 bases separating them. This CDR3 has 14 residues. Here the CDR3 DNA reads TGCAGCGTTGCGCCGGACAGAAGAAGGAGAGAAGCTTTCTTT. Protein: CSVAPDRRRREAFF.